The 20 T cell receptor beta chains in this list originate from one sample, sequenced in a study of control samples from healthy donors and cancer patients. Assay: immunoSEQ multiplex PCR; the TCRdb copy retains only in-frame clones and omits some. The sample has 75,000 to 90,000 clones, around nine tenths seen once. The sample comprised blood. These TCRs come from a man aged 45 to 65 in good health.

The genes are TRBV12-3 or TRBV12-4 and TRBJ1-1; D is unclear. The CDR3 is 12 residues long. Trimming cost V 5 bases and J 5 bases, with 9 bases left between them. The CDR3 protein is CASSPPGTEAFF. Here the CDR3 DNA reads TGTGCCAGCAGTCCCCCTGGAACTGAAGCTTTCTTT.

The chain recombines TRBV2 with TRBJ2-2; D is possibly TRBD1 (5 bases). The CDR3 totals 15 residues. Per the germline V gene, CDR1 is SNHLY and CDR2 is FYNNEI. Trimming took off 4 bases at V and 1 base at J, with 10 bases between the two ends. CDR3 sequence reads: CASSVPGWNTGELFF. For the CDR3, the DNA is TGTGCCAGCAGTGTCCCAGGGTGGAACACCGGGGAGCTGTTTTTT.

V is TRBV9 and J is TRBJ2-1; 7 nucleotides agree with TRBD2. Germline loops: CDR1 SGDLS, CDR2 YYNGEE. V dropped 4 bases and J dropped 5; count of bases not matched to a gene: 15. This CDR3 is built from 17 residues. The CDR3 bases are TGTGCCAGCAGCAAAAGATCCTACGGGACTAATAACAATGAGCAGTTCTTC. Its translation is CASSKRSYGTNNNEQFF.

Concerning this clone itself: Within the sample, other DNA sequences also encode this same CDR3. The J gene is TRBJ2-7, the V gene TRBV7-2; 7 bases align to TRBD2. Germline loops: CDR1 SGHTA, CDR2 FQGNSA. CDR3 length: 14 residues. The junction had 8 bases not matched to a gene; V was cut back by 5 bases and J by 4 bases. CDR3 protein: CASSPGGGGYEQYF. CDR3 sequence (DNA): TGTGCCAGCAGCCCGGGGGGTGGAGGGTACGAGCAGTACTTC. Full variable domain (rest looked up from reference TRBV7-2 and TRBJ2-7): GAGVSQSPSNKVTEKGKDVELRCDPISGHTALYWYRQSLGQGLEFLIYFQGNSAPDKSGLPSDRFSAERTGGSVSTLTIQRTQQEDSAVYLCASSPGGGGYEQYFGPGTRLTVT.

Turning to this clone: The same CDR3 can be traced to other DNA sequences in this sample. This chain connects TRBV5-1 to TRBJ1-2, with D perhaps TRBD1 (5 bases). Germline V gene sequence: CDR1 SGHRS, CDR2 YFSETQ. V was shortened by 4 bases and J by 2 bases, with 9 bases between the two germline ends. This CDR3 contains 13 residues. CDR3 coding DNA: TGCGCCAGCAGCCTAGACAGAAACTATGGCTACACCTTC. This translates into CASSLDRNYGYTF.

The chain recombines TRBV11-2 with TRBJ2-3, with 7 bases that match TRBD2. The CDR3 loop spans 18 amino acids. J lost 1 base, V lost 5 bases, and 15 bases had no gene match. In germline, CDR1 is SGHAT, CDR2 FQNNGV. In nucleotides, the CDR3 is TGTGCCAGCAGCCCTCCTTTTTTAAGCGGGGAACGCACAGATACGCAGTATTTT. The encoded protein is CASSPPFLSGERTDTQYF.

This chain uses TRBV7-6 with TRBJ2-7; the D gene is possibly TRBD2 (7 bases). Trimming cost V 5 bases and J 7 bases, with 24 bases left between them. CDR1 is SGHVS, CDR2 FNYEAQ, per germline. This CDR3 region has 16 residues. In nucleotides, the CDR3 is TGTGCCAGCAGCCCGGCGGGAAGGGGGGGGTTAGTGGAGCAGTACTTC. This codes for CASSPAGRGGLVEQYF. Full variable domain (missing parts from reference TRBV7-6 and TRBJ2-7): GAGVSQSPRYKVTKRGQDVALRCDPISGHVSLYWYRQALGQGPEFLTYFNYEAQQDKSGLPNDRFSAERPEGSISTLTIQRTEQRDSAMYRCASSPAGRGGLVEQYFGPGTRLTVT.

The chain recombines TRBV10-3 with TRBJ2-2; 7 nucleotides line up with TRBD2. This CDR3 is built from 14 residues. The ends lost 4 bases at V and 7 bases at J; junction bases unmatched: 6. CDR1 ENHRY and CDR2 SYGVKD come from the germline V gene. CDR3 residues: CAISVRPGGGELFF. The CDR3 DNA is TGTGCCATCAGTGTACGCCCGGGGGGCGGGGAGCTGTTTTTT.

This sequence joins TRBV18 and TRBJ2-5, with D possibly being TRBD1 or TRBD2 (5 bases each). V was trimmed by 4 bases and J by 3 bases, leaving 15 bases between them. The CDR3 is made up of 15 amino acids. Per germline, CDR1 KGHSH and CDR2 LQKENI. The CDR3 here is CASSLALGREETQYF. CDR3 coding DNA: TGTGCCAGCTCACTCGCACTGGGACGGGAAGAGACCCAGTACTTC.

V usage is TRBV18 and J usage is TRBJ2-7; either TRBD1 or TRBD2 may supply D (5 bases each). Germline V lookup: CDR1 KGHSH, CDR2 LQKENI. The V end lost 2 bases, the J end lost 2 bases, and 16 bases lay between the germline ends. This CDR3 has 16 residues. Written as DNA, the CDR3 is TGTGCCAGCTCACCATTTGGGGGACCCCGAACCTACGAGCAGTACTTC. Translated: CASSPFGGPRTYEQYF.

This chain connects TRBV10-3 to TRBJ1-2; D is perhaps TRBD1 (5 bases). Germline CDR1 ENHRY, CDR2 SYGVKD. This CDR3 has 15 amino acids. The V gene lost 8 bases and the J gene lost 4 bases, with 20 bases spanning the gap. CDR3 sequence: CAIGPPGFPGYGYTF. CDR3 DNA sequence: TGTGCCATCGGGCCCCCAGGGTTCCCGGGCTATGGCTACACCTTC.

This chain connects TRBV7-9 to TRBJ2-7; 7 positions agree with TRBD1. V dropped 5 bases and J dropped 2; count of bases not matched to a gene: 9. This CDR3 contains 15 residues. Germline-derived CDR1 and CDR2 are SEHNR and FQNEAQ (reference sequence). The CDR3 loop reads CASSPATQGTYEQYF. The CDR3, as DNA: TGTGCCAGCAGCCCGGCCACACAGGGGACCTACGAGCAGTACTTC.

There are a few counts of this clone. The J gene is TRBJ2-5, the V gene TRBV27, with D hard to call. CDR1 MNHEY and CDR2 SMNVEV come from the germline V gene (reference sequence). The CDR3 is 13 residues long. The V and J ends lost 4 bases and 5 bases respectively, with 11 bases between them. CDR3 sequence reads: CASSSAGQETQYF. The CDR3 bases are TGTGCCAGCAGTTCGGCAGGCCAGGAGACCCAGTACTTC.

V usage is TRBV4-2 and J usage is TRBJ1-2; D ambiguous. The germline V and J ends were trimmed by 0 bases and 8 bases, with 10 bases remaining between them. Looked up from germline, CDR1 is LGHNA and CDR2 is YNFKEQ. The CDR3 extends over 13 amino acids. CDR3 in amino acids: CASSQEGRGGYTF. For the CDR3, the DNA is TGTGCCAGCAGCCAAGAAGGGCGGGGAGGCTACACCTTC.

The chain recombines TRBV23-1 with TRBJ1-2, with TRBD1 matching over 7 bases. TRBV23-1 is noted as an ORF with a role that remains uncertain. CDR3 length: 20 amino acids. The trim removed 0 bases at V and 1 base at J, leaving 17 bases unmatched. The CDR3 sequence is CASSQSEPGQLFSLNYGYTF. In DNA, the CDR3 is TGCGCCAGCAGTCAATCGGAACCGGGACAGCTTTTCAGCCTTAACTATGGCTACACCTTC.

This sequence joins TRBV7-9 and TRBJ1-4, with D perhaps TRBD1 (6 bases). In germline, CDR1 is SEHNR, CDR2 FQNEAQ (reference sequence). V lost 7 bases and J 7 bases, leaving 16 bases between the germline ends. The CDR3 length is 14 residues. This CDR3 is CASTPFGGAEKLFF. The CDR3, as DNA: TGTGCCAGCACCCCGTTCGGGGGCGCTGAAAAACTGTTTTTT.

The chain has TRBV4-1 and TRBJ1-4, with unresolved D. The germline gives CDR1 MGHRA, CDR2 YSYEKL. This CDR3 has 15 residues. With 1 base removed from V and 5 bases from J, the gap between germline ends came to 11 bases. CDR3 residues: CASSQGARNNEKLFF. For the CDR3, the DNA is TGCGCCAGCAGCCAAGGGGCCAGAAACAATGAAAAACTGTTTTTT.

The V gene is TRBV7-2, the J gene TRBJ1-2, with D maybe TRBD1 (6 bases). V lost 1 base and J 4 bases, leaving 19 bases between the germline ends. Germline V gene sequence: CDR1 SGHTA, CDR2 FQGNSA. The CDR3 extends over 17 amino acids. The CDR3 region has the DNA TGTGCCAGCAGCTTAGGGGGGGCCCAGGACGTAATCTATGGCTACACCTTC. This translates into CASSLGGAQDVIYGYTF.

The genes are TRBV12-3 or TRBV12-4 and TRBJ1-2; tentatively, D is TRBD1 (5 bases). This CDR3 is 13 amino acids long. The V gene lost 6 bases and the J gene lost 4 bases, with 12 bases spanning the gap. In DNA, the CDR3 is TGTGCCAGCAGCCAGGGACGGCCCTATGGCTACACCTTC. It codes for CASSQGRPYGYTF.

The chain employs TRBV7-6 and TRBJ1-1, with 8 bases fitting TRBD1. Germline CDR1 is SGHVS and CDR2 is FNYEAQ. The CDR3 sequence is 15 residues long. The junction had 5 bases not matched to a gene; V was cut back by 1 base and J by 4 bases. DNA of the CDR3: TGTGCCAGCAGCTTAGGGGCAGGGGGCGCCACTGAAGCTTTCTTT. It encodes CASSLGAGGATEAFF.